Reported below is one TCR beta chain. Its recognized antigen is unknown. Base-call qualities are not available, and no considerably larger clone is one nucleotide away. Hyperthyroidism patients were newly diagnosed, had a disease duration of under 2 months, and were aged 18 to 65 years. Exclusion was applied to patients with uncontrolled infections, other autoimmune diseases, pregnancy or lactation. Diagnoses were established on the basis of clinical symptoms, serum thyroxine and TRAb, thyroid ultrasound, and orbital computed tomography. Blood from progressor patients was collected at the time of first diagnosis with hyperthyroidism, before any ophthalmopathy symptoms had appeared. PBMCs were isolated from about 9.2 ml of fresh peripheral blood by Ficoll-Paque density gradient centrifugation. Progressor patients were initially diagnosed with Graves' hyperthyroidism and developed ophthalmopathy during follow-up. Total RNA was extracted with Trizol reagent, and quality was checked on an Agilent 2100 Bioanalyzer.

TCR beta CDR3 regions were amplified from RNA transcripts. A first-round RT-PCR of the TCR CDR3 used the HTBI primer set with the Qiagen OneStep RT-PCR kit. A second multiplex PCR round built the libraries, followed by size selection and purification. Libraries were sequenced paired-end with 100 bp reads on an Illumina HiSeq2000. In the original analysis: SOAPnuke was used to process the raw data, throwing out any read that contained adapters or uncalled bases, had a mean Phred below 15, or lacked an exact constant-primer or identifier match. COPE v1.2.5 was used to merge the high-quality paired reads, and each unique nucleotide sequence was defined as a clonotype. Clonotypes were aligned to IMGT TRBV, TRBD and TRBJ reference segments using MiTCR v1.1. Only V-J combinations with frequency above 0.0001, covering about 99% of repertoires, were analysed. A TCS score was defined as the ratio between F50 (clonal expansion) and ExV (chaos), using BLOSUM62-based TCRdist between CDR3 peptides within each V-J. Welch's t-statistics and random forest reduced roughly 500 V-J features to 10 to 15, which were used in a naive Bayes classifier (R e1071). TCRdb reprocessed the public reads (quality trimming at Q25 with fastp, clone calling with MiXCR) and kept in-frame beta chains. Each entry is one CDR3 protein sequence, shown with its most common DNA and genes. It is TCRdb's table, rather than the study itself, that gives the V and J calls and clone size. This sample holds more than 300,000 distinct CDR3 sequences; 17% were observed only once. The ten largest clonotypes hold roughly 35% of the sample.

Spanning cysteine to phenylalanine, the CDR3 consists of 15 amino acids. Only CDR3 DNA remains: 45 bases, in frame from the first base. The germline V gene gives CDR1 as SGHAT and CDR2 as FQNNGV. Relative to germline, V is missing 1 base and J is missing 10 bases, with 3 bases of the junction outside any gene match. The data are from a study of T cells in Graves' hyperthyroidism and ophthalmopathy (dated by TCRdb to the late 2010s). Looking at the study overall: Peripheral blood samples were taken at initial diagnosis, before any treatment was given. TCR V-J signatures able to tell the groups apart were searched for in a discovery cohort of 100 patients, of whom more than 40 had Graves' ophthalmopathy and 55 to 60 had stable Graves' hyperthyroidism. Prospective prediction of ophthalmopathy was tested in an independent validation cohort consisting of some 20 hyperthyroidism patients and over 15 patients who later progressed to ophthalmopathy. The 100 or so discovery patients were randomly split 7:3 into training and test sets. In over five Graves' hyperthyroidism patients, the study also compared T-cell repertoires from thyroid tissue with T-cell repertoires from blood. Once sampling was done, hyperthyroidism patients were given methimazole at a starting dose of 30 mg daily, whereas ophthalmopathy patients were given high-dose intravenous methylprednisolone. TCR Vbeta CDR3 sequencing of approximately 140 peripheral blood samples (over 40 ophthalmopathy, roughly 72 hyperthyroidism and some 17 progressor patients) is reported in the paper.

Results the study describes overall, beyond this receptor: In cross-validation, a model built on a 13 V-J signature told ophthalmopathy apart from stable hyperthyroidism with over 85% sensitivity and roughly 81% specificity, and in testing the same model reached 80%/75%. Blood samples also contained most of the expanded thyroid clonotypes (frequency above 0.001), which suggests that blood repertoires may reflect thyroid immune responses. Sample size was not statistically predetermined, and investigators were not blinded to group allocation. During validation, the model predicted progression to ophthalmopathy a median of approximately 7 months ahead of onset, with approximately 71% sensitivity and 72.22% specificity.

Here the chain combines TRBV11-2 and TRBJ1-6, with 11 bases in between that match TRBD1. The TCR sequence derives from a young woman with Graves' hyperthyroidism that later progressed to Graves' ophthalmopathy. The specimen sequenced was blood. The CDR3 protein sequence reads: CASSLVGQGASPLHF. The bases read TGTGCCAGCAGCTTAGTTGGACAGGGGGCCTCACCCCTCCACTTT.